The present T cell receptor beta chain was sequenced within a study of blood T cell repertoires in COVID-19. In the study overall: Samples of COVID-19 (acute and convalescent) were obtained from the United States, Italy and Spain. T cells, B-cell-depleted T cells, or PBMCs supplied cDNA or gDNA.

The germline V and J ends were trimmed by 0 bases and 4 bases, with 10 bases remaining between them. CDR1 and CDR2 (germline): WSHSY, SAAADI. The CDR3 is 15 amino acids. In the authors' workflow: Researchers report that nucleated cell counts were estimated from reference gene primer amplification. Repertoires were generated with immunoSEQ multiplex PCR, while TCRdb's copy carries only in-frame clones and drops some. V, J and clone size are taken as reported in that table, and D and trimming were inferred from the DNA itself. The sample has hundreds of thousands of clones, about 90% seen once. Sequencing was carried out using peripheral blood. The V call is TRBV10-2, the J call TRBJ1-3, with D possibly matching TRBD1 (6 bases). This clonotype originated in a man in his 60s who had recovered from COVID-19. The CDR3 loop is CASSESGGAGNTIYF. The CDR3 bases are TGCGCCAGCAGTGAGTCTGGGGGGGCAGGAAACACCATATATTTT.